The clone carrying this TCR beta chain was recorded only once. Other DNA sequences in this specimen translate into the identical CDR3. This CDR3 region has 15 residues. CDR1 and CDR2 (germline): SGHRS, YFSETQ. Trimming left V 5 bases short and J 1 base short, with 16 bases between. This entry comes from a study of shared clonotypes between healthy human individuals. Sequencing was performed with immunoSEQ multiplex PCR; in TCRdb, only in-frame clones are kept and a portion is missing. The data hold 2 million to 2.5 million clones, with 90% to 96% observed a single time. The clonotype comes from a man in his late teens or twenties in good health. The chain is built from TRBV5-1 and TRBJ2-7; D might be TRBD1 (5 bases). The sequencing sample was made of naive CD4+ T cells sorted from blood. Subset noted: CD45RA+ positively selected. CDR3 sequence reads: CASSLGVGVSYEQYF. The CDR3 nucleotides read TGCGCCAGCAGTCTAGGGGTAGGGGTTTCCTACGAGCAGTACTTC.